These 6 T cell receptor beta chains were all obtained from the same sample, sequenced in a study of breast tumors, draining lymph nodes, adjacent tissues. TCRdb redid the calling of the multiplex PCR reads with MiXCR, one entry per CDR3 protein. The sample records 70,000 or so distinct CDR3 sequences, less than 45% being singletons. Input material: breast tumor tissue. These receptors originate from a female donor with breast cancer. Some clones in this sample may be carry-over from other donors' samples.

This clonotype has a single count. The V call is TRBV6-4, the J call TRBJ1-2; 10 bases align to TRBD1. This CDR3 has 14 amino acids. V was clipped by 2 bases and J by 6 bases; unmatched bases: 3. Germline CDR1 reads MRHNA; CDR2 reads SNTAGT. The CDR3 is CASSDPDRGHGYTF. In nucleotides, the CDR3 is TGTGCCAGCAGTGACCCCGACAGGGGGCATGGCTACACCTTC.

V and J are TRBV12-3 or TRBV12-4 and TRBJ2-5, with a tentative D call TRBD1 (5 bases). V was clipped by 3 bases and J by 7 bases, with 12 bases between them. There are 13 residues in the CDR3. The CDR3 bases are TGTGCCAGCAGTTTGGTGGACATTGGGACCCAGTACTTC. This gives the protein CASSLVDIGTQYF.

The chain links TRBV19 to TRBJ2-3, with D perhaps matching TRBD2 (6 bases). Germline loops: CDR1 LNHDA, CDR2 SQIVND (reference sequence). This CDR3 contains 14 residues. Trimming pared 6 bases from V and 7 bases from J, leaving 17 bases between. CDR3 nucleotides: TGTGCCAGTAGCCCCCTGGACGCGGGAAATACGCAGTATTTT. It codes for CASSPLDAGNTQYF.

The sample holds a few counts of this clonotype. The V gene is TRBV7-8, the J gene TRBJ1-4, with D possibly being TRBD1 (6 bases). Trimming removed 1 base at V and 7 bases at J, with 7 bases between. The length of the CDR3 is 13 residues. Germline V gene lookup returns CDR1 SGHVS and CDR2 FQNEAQ. This CDR3 reads CASSLGGREKLFF. CDR3 coding DNA: TGTGCCAGCAGCTTAGGGGGGCGTGAAAAACTGTTTTTT.

At least ten counts were recorded for this clonotype. The chain links TRBV20-1 to TRBJ2-5; TRBD2 agrees at 14 bases. The CDR3 has 15 amino acids. J gave up 3 bases and V 6 bases, and 6 bases lay outside the gene matches. The germline V gene encodes CDR1 DFQATT and CDR2 SNEGSKA (reference sequence). The CDR3 loop reads CSATTSGGVEETQYF. The CDR3 DNA is TGCAGTGCCACGACTAGCGGGGGGGTAGAAGAGACCCAGTACTTC.

The chain uses TRBV2 and TRBJ1-5, with 9 bases matching TRBD1. CDR1 is SNHLY, CDR2 FYNNEI, per germline. This CDR3 region has 15 residues. V lost 6 bases and J lost 4; bases outside the gene matches: 7. The CDR3 reads CASRRQGGFNQPQHF. Written as DNA, the CDR3 is TGTGCCAGCAGACGACAGGGGGGATTTAATCAGCCCCAGCATTTT.